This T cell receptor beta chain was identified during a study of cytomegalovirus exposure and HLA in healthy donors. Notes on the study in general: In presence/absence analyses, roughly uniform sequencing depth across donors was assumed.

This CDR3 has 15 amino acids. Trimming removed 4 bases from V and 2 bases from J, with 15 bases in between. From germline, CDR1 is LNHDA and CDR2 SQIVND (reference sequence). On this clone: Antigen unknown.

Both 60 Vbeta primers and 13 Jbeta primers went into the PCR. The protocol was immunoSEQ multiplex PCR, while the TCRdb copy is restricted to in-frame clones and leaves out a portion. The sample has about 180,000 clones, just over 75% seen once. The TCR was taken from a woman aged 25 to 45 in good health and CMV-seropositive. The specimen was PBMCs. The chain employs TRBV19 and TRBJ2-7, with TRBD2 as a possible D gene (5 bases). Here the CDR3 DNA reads TGTGCCAGTAGTAACGGGCCCTCCGGGACCTACGAGCAGTACTTC. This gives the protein CASSNGPSGTYEQYF.